This T cell receptor beta chain was recorded in a study of cytomegalovirus exposure and HLA in healthy donors. Of note for this clone: Its antigen is not known.

Study conclusions and caveats: Some TCR beta chains (roughly 160 of them) were listed as cytomegalovirus-associated. According to reports, the classifier identified cytomegalovirus status with high specificity and sensitivity.

Here immunoSEQ multiplex PCR was the method, and the copy in TCRdb shows in-frame clones only, minus some. The data hold about 64,000 clones, with about 95% observed a single time. Sequenced: PBMCs. This receptor was taken from a young woman in good health and CMV-seropositive.

CDR3 bases: TGTGCCAGCAGCCAAGGAGGACTAGCCGTAGGGCAGTACTTC. Its protein is CASSQGGLAVGQYF. The rearrangement links TRBV6-5 to TRBJ2-7; 8 bases agree with TRBD2. The CDR3 length is 14 residues. V lost 6 bases to trimming and J lost 9 bases; unmatched junction nucleotides: 13. Germline CDR1 reads MNHEY; CDR2 reads SVGAGI.